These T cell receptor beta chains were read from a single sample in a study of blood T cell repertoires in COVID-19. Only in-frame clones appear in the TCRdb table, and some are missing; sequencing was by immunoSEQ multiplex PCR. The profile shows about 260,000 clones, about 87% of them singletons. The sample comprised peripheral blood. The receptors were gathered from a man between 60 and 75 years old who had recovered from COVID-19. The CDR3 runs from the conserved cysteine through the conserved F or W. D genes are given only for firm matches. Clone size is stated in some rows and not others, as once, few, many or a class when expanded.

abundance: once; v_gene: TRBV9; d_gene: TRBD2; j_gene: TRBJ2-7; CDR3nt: TGTGCCAGCAGCGCCGGGAGCGGGGGGCTCTACGAGCAGTACTTC; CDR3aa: CASSAGSGGLYEQYF
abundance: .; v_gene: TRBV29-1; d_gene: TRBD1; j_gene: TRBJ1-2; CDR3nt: TGCAGCGTTGATGGTGGGACAGGGTCGGGCTACACCTTC; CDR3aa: CSVDGGTGSGYTF
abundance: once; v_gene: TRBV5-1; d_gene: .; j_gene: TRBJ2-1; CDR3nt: TGCGCCAGCAGCTTGGATCGGGTCGGTCATGAGCAGTTCTTC; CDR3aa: CASSLDRVGHEQFF
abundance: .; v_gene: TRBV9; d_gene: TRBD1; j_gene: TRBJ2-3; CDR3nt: TGTGCCAGCAGCGCCCTGGGGGGACAGGGGACAGATACGCAGTATTTT; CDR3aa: CASSALGGQGTDTQYF
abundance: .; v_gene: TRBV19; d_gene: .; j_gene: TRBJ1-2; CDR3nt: TGTGCCAGTAGTATACCGGTCGGGGAAGGCTACACCTTC; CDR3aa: CASSIPVGEGYTF
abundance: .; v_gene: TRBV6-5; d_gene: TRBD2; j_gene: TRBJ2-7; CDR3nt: TGTGCCAGCAGTTACGGCGGGAGTGCCTACGAGCAGTACTTC; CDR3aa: CASSYGGSAYEQYF
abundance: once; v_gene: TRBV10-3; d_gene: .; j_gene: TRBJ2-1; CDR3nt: TGTGCCATCAGCCAGCCAGGGACCTACAATGAGCAGTTCTTC; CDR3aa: CAISQPGTYNEQFF
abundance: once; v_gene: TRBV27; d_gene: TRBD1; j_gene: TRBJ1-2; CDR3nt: TGTGCCAGCAGTTCCGACAGGGCCCGGGGAGGCTACACCTTC; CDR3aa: CASSSDRARGGYTF
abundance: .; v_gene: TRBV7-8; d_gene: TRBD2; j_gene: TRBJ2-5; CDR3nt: TGTGCCAGCAGCGCTAGCCCCGGGAGGGCCCAGTACTTC; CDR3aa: CASSASPGRAQYF
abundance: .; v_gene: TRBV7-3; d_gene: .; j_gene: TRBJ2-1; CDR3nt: TGTGCCAGCAGCTACTTAGTACTAGCTTGGAATGAGCAGTTCTTC; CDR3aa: CASSYLVLAWNEQFF
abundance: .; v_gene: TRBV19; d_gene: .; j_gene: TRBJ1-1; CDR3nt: TGTGCCAGTAGTAACGGGGGAATCACTGAAGCTTTCTTT; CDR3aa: CASSNGGITEAFF